This passage covers 18 T cell receptor beta chains from one sample sequenced in a study of T cells after yellow fever vaccination. TCRdb ran MiXCR on the 5' RACE reads and lists one entry per CDR3 protein. The table records 150,000 or so distinct CDR3 sequences, 5.5% to 7.5% of them present only once. The sequenced sample was CD4+ T cells sorted from PBMCs, obtained less than 6 days after the first yellow fever vaccination. These receptor sequences come from a man aged 18 to 30 who received the YFV17D yellow fever vaccine.

This clonotype was detected a few times. The J gene is TRBJ2-5, the V gene TRBV5-1, with D possibly TRBD2 on 5 matching bases. This CDR3 comprises 15 residues. Trimming left V 4 bases short and J 7 bases short, with 20 bases between. In germline, CDR1 is SGHRS, CDR2 YFSETQ. The CDR3 region is CASSEILETIGTQYF. CDR3 bases: TGCGCCAGCAGCGAAATACTAGAAACGATTGGGACCCAGTACTTC. Full variable domain (remainder filled in from reference TRBV5-1 and TRBJ2-5): KAGVTQTPRYLIKTRGQQVTLSCSPISGHRSVSWYQQTPGQGLQFLFEYFSETQRNKGNFPGRFSGRQFSNSRSEMNVSTLELGDSALYLCASSEILETIGTQYFGPGTRLLVL.

This clonotype was counted only a few times. The chain couples TRBV7-3 to TRBJ1-2; D is possibly TRBD1 (6 bases). Trimming took off 3 bases at V and 6 bases at J, with 11 bases between the two ends. There are 13 residues in the CDR3. Germline loops: CDR1 SGHTA, CDR2 FQGTGA. The CDR3 sequence: CASSLGAGDGYTF. The CDR3 DNA is TGTGCCAGCAGCTTGGGGGCCGGAGATGGCTACACCTTC. The variable domain in full, completed from reference TRBV7-3 and TRBJ1-2, reads GAGVSQTPSNKVTEKGKYVELRCDPISGHTALYWYRQSLGQGPEFLIYFQGTGAADDSGLPNDRFFAVRPEGSVSTLKIQRTERGDSAVYLCASSLGAGDGYTFGSGTRLTVV.

In its sample, this clonotype was seen many times. For the CDR3, the DNA is TGCGCCAGCAGCAAACTTCCTAACAGGGCTTCCTACGAGCAGTACGTC. This codes for CASSKLPNRASYEQYV. The chain couples TRBV5-1 to TRBJ2-7; D is possibly TRBD1 (6 bases). The V end was cut by 4 bases, the J end by 1 base, with 18 bases between. The CDR3 has 16 residues. Germline CDR1 and CDR2: SGHRS and YFSETQ.

This clonotype was seen repeatedly, ten times or more. V is TRBV4-2 and J is TRBJ2-3, with TRBD2 matching 11 bases. The germline CDR1 and CDR2 sequences are LGHNA and YNFKEQ. V shed 0 bases, J shed 1 base, and the junction held 0 bases outside the gene matches. The CDR3 has 16 residues. The CDR3 protein is CASSQEGLAGTDTQYF. In DNA form, the CDR3 reads TGTGCCAGCAGCCAAGAGGGACTAGCGGGCACAGATACGCAGTATTTT.

This clonotype showed up many times. This chain uses TRBV7-2 with TRBJ1-4, with 8 nucleotides matching TRBD1. The CDR3 has 14 amino acids. With V trimmed by 5 bases and J by 4 bases, 3 bases remained unmatched. Germline V lookup: CDR1 SGHTA, CDR2 FQGNSA. CDR3 nucleotides: TGTGCCAGCAGCCTTGACAGGGGTAATGAAAAACTGTTTTTT. Protein: CASSLDRGNEKLFF.

This clonotype was counted at least ten times. The rearrangement uses TRBV6-1 and TRBJ2-4; TRBD1 is a possible D gene (6 bases). The CDR3 consists of 15 residues. Germline loops: CDR1 MNHNS, CDR2 SASEGT. V was trimmed by 6 bases and J by 1 base, leaving 13 bases between them. This chain's CDR3 is CASSSGVLAKNIQYF. The CDR3 DNA reads as TGTGCCAGCAGCTCAGGGGTTCTGGCCAAAAACATTCAGTACTTC.

The genes are TRBV7-8 and TRBJ2-2; TRBD2 aligns across 14 bases. This CDR3 is built from 17 residues. V lost 5 bases, J lost 9 bases, and 11 bases stayed unmatched. The V gene's germline CDR1 is SGHVS and CDR2 FQNEAQ. CDR3 sequence: CASSEGLAGARGRELFF. The CDR3 DNA reads as TGTGCCAGCAGCGAGGGACTAGCGGGGGCCCGGGGGAGGGAGCTGTTTTTT.

The gene calls are TRBV3-1 and TRBJ1-2, with D tentatively TRBD1 (5 bases). CDR1 is LGHDT, CDR2 YNNKEL, per germline (reference sequence). The length of the CDR3 is 16 residues. V dropped 3 bases and J dropped 0 bases, with 14 bases sitting between them. The CDR3, as DNA: TGTGCCAGCAGCCACGGACAAGACCTATCTAACTATGGCTACACCTTC. This sequence encodes CASSHGQDLSNYGYTF.

This clonotype was counted only a few times. This rearrangement joins TRBV27 to TRBJ2-7; D possibly corresponds to TRBD2 (7 bases). The germline CDR1 and CDR2 sequences are MNHEY and SMNVEV (reference sequence). The CDR3 is 15 amino acids. Deletions cut 2 bases from V and 1 base from J, with 12 bases between. The CDR3 bases are TGTGCCAGCAGTTTAAGGGGGGGCATTTCCTACGAGCAGTACTTC. Translated: CASSLRGGISYEQYF.

Ten or more counts support this clonotype. DNA of the CDR3: TGTGCCAGCTTACCCGGATCAGGTCGGCCCCAGCATTTT. It encodes CASLPGSGRPQHF. The chain has TRBV28 and TRBJ1-5; D uncertain. The CDR3 sequence is 13 residues long. CDR1 MDHEN and CDR2 SYDVKM come from the germline V gene. V gave up 8 bases and J gave up 9 bases, with 17 bases separating them.

A few counts support this clonotype. V and J are TRBV19 and TRBJ2-5, with TRBD1 matching 7 bases. The CDR3 totals 15 residues. Losses at the gene ends were 6 bases for V and 1 base for J; bases not matched to a gene: 8. Germline V gene lookup returns CDR1 LNHDA and CDR2 SQIVND (reference sequence). CDR3 in amino acids: CASSLPGDSQETQYF. The CDR3, as DNA: TGTGCCAGTAGCCTACCCGGGGACAGCCAAGAGACCCAGTACTTC.

V and J are TRBV7-3 and TRBJ2-1; D remains unclear. The CDR3 totals 15 residues. The germline V and J ends were trimmed by 2 bases and 2 bases, with 10 bases remaining between them. The germline CDR1 and CDR2 sequences are SGHTA and FQGTGA. CDR3 amino acids: CASSLSFAAYNEQFF. CDR3 DNA: TGTGCCAGCAGCTTATCTTTCGCGGCCTACAATGAGCAGTTCTTC.

This clonotype has at least ten counts. The V and J genes are TRBV20-1 and TRBJ1-2; no firm D call. The CDR3 sequence is 12 residues long. Germline CDR1 is DFQATT and CDR2 is SNEGSKA (reference sequence). Trimming left V 6 bases short and J 3 bases short, with 11 bases between. The CDR3 coding sequence is TGCAGTGCCCGTGGGAGAGACTATGGCTACACCTTC. Its translation is CSARGRDYGYTF.

The sample holds many counts of this clonotype. For the CDR3, the DNA is TGTGCCAGCAGTTTAGAGGGGGCTAGGGCCTACGAGCAGTACTTC. It yields the protein CASSLEGARAYEQYF. This chain links TRBV27 with TRBJ2-7; TRBD1 matches at 7 bases. V trimming: 2 bases; J trimming: 2 bases; junction bases outside the gene matches: 6. Germline-derived CDR1 and CDR2 are MNHEY and SMNVEV (reference sequence). This CDR3 spans 15 amino acids.

With regard to this clonotype: A single base separates this from a much larger clone, so it may be a read error. The chain joins TRBV6-1 to TRBJ2-1; 13 positions agree with TRBD2. CDR1 is MNHNS, CDR2 SASEGT, per germline. The CDR3 loop spans 18 amino acids. The chain's CDR3 is CASTTAGLAGAFSHEQSF. The CDR3 DNA sequence: TGTGCCAGCACCACCGCCGGACTAGCGGGGGCCTTTTCGCATGAGCAGTCCTTC.

In its sample, this clonotype was seen a few times. The chain employs TRBV4-3 and TRBJ2-3; 13 nucleotides agree with TRBD2. There are 17 residues in the CDR3. After removal of 2 bases from V and 2 bases from J, the junction contained 4 bases not matched to a gene. Per the germline V gene, CDR1 is LGHNA and CDR2 is YSLEER. Written as DNA, the CDR3 is TGCGCCAGCAGCCAAACTAGCGGGGGGGCCTCCACAGATACGCAGTATTTT. This gives the protein CASSQTSGGASTDTQYF.

This clonotype appeared many times. The V gene is TRBV2, the J gene TRBJ2-7; D possibly corresponds to TRBD1 (5 bases). This CDR3 comprises 16 residues. Germline loops: CDR1 SNHLY, CDR2 FYNNEI. V lost 0 bases and J lost 5, with 17 bases in between. CDR3 protein: CASSEAPFAGHHEQYV. Written as DNA, the CDR3 is TGTGCCAGCAGTGAAGCCCCGTTTGCAGGGCACCACGAGCAGTACGTC.

The table lists this clonotype with many counts. V and J are TRBV5-1 and TRBJ2-5; 10 bases are shared with TRBD2. This CDR3 is 16 amino acids long. V was clipped by 2 bases and J by 2 bases; unmatched bases: 6. Per germline, CDR1 SGHRS and CDR2 YFSETQ. DNA for the CDR3: TGCGCCAGCAGCTTTTCCCAGCGGGGGGGACAAGAGACCCAGTACTTC. Its translation: CASSFSQRGGQETQYF.